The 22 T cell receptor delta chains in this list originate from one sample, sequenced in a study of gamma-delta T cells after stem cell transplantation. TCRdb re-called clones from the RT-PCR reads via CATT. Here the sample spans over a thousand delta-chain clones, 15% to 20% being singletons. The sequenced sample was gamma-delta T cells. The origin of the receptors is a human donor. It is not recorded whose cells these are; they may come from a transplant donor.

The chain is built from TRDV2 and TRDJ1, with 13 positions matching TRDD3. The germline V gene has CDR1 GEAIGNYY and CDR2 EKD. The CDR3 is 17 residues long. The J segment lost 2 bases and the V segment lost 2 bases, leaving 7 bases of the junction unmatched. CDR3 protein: CACDRVLGDTQTDKLIF. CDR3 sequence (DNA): TGTGCCTGTGACAGAGTACTGGGGGATACGCAGACCGATAAACTCATCTTT.

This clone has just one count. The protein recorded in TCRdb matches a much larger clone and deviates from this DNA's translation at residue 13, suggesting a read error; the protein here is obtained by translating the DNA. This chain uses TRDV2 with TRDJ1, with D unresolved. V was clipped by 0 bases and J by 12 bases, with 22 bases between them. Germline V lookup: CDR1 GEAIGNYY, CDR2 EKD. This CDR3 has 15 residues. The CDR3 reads CACDTVGSVLPPIIF. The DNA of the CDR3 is TGTGCCTGTGACACCGTAGGATCAGTACTGCCACCCATCATCTTT.

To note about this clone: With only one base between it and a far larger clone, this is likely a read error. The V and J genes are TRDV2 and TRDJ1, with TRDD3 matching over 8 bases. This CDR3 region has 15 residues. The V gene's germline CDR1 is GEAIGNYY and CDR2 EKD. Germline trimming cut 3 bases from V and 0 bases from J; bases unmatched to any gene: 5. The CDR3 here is CACDSVGDYTDKLIF. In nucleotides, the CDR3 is TGTGCCTGTGACTCGGTGGGGGATTACACCGATAAACTCATCTTT.

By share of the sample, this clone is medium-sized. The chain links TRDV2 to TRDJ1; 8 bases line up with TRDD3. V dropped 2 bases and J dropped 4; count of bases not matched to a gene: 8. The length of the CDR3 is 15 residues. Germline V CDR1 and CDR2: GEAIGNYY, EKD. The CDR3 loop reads CACDKLGDSSDKLIF. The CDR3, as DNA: TGTGCCTGTGACAAATTGGGGGATTCGAGCGATAAACTCATCTTT.

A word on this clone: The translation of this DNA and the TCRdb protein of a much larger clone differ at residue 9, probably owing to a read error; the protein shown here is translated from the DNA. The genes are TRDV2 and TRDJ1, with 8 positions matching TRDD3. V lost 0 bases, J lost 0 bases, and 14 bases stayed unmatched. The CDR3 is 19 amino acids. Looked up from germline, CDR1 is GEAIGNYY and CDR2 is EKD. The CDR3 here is CACDTLRGRGYHDTDKLIF. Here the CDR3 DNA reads TGTGCCTGTGACACCCTCCGTGGGAGGGGATACCACGACACCGATAAACTCATCTTT.

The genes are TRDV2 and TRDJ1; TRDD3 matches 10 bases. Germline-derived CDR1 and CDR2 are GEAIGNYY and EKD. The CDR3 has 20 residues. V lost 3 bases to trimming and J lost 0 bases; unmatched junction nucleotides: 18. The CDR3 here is CACDLMSAGLGDNNTDKLIF. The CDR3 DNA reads TGTGCCTGTGACTTGATGTCGGCGGGGCTGGGGGATAATAACACCGATAAACTCATCTTT.

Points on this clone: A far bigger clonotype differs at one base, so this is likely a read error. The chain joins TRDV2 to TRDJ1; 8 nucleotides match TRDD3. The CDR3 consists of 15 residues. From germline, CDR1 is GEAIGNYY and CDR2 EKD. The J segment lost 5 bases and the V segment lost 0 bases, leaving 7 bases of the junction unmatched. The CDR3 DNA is TGTGCCTGTGACACCCTGGCTGGGGGACAAGATAAACTCATCTTT. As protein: CACDTLAGGQDKLIF.

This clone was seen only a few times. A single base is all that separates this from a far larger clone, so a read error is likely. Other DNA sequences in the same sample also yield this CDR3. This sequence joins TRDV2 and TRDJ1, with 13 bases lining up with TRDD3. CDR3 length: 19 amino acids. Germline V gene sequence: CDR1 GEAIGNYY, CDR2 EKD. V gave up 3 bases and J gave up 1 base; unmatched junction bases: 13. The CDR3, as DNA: TGTGCCTGTGACTCAGTACTGGGGGATACGCTGGTTACCACCGATAAACTCATCTTT. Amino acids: CACDSVLGDTLVTTDKLIF.

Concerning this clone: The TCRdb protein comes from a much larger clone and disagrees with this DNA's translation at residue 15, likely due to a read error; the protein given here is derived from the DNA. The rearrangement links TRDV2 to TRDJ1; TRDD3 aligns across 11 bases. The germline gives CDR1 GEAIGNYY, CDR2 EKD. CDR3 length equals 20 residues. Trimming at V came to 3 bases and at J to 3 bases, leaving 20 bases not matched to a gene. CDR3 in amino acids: CACDLMSAGLGDTSADKLIF. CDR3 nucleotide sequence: TGTGCCTGTGACTTGATGTCGGCGGGGCTGGGGGATACATCCGCCGATAAACTCATCTTT.

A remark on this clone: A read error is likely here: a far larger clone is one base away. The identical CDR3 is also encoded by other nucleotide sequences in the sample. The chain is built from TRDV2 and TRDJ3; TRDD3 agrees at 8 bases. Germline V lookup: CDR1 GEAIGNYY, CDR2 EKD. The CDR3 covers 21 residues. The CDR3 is CACDTASTGGFNTWDTRQMFF. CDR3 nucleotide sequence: TGTGCCTGTGACACCGCGAGTACTGGGGGGTTTAACACCTGGGACACCCGACAGATGTTCTTC.

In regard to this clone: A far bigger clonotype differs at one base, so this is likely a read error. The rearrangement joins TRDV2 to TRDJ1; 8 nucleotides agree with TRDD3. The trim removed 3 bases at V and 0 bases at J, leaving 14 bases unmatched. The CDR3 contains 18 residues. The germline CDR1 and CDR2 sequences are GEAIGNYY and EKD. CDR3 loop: CACDLVGTGGPYTDKLIF. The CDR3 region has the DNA TGTGCCTGTGACCTGGTGGGTACTGGGGGTCCCTACACCGATAAACTCATCTTT.

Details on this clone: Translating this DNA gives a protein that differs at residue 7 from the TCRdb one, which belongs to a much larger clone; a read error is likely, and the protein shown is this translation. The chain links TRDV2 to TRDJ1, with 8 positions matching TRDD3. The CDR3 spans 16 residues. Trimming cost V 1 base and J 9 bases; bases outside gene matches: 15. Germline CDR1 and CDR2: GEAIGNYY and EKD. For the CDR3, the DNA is TGTGCCTGTGACACGCTCCCCGGCCGTGGGGATACACAACTCATCTTT. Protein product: CACDTLPGRGDTQLIF.

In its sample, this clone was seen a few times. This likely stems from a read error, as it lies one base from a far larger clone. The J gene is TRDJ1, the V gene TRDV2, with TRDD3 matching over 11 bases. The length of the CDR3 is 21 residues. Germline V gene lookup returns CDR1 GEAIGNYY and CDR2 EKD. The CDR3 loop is CACDDILGDRPTGPYTAKLIF. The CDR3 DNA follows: TGTGCCTGTGACGACATACTGGGGGATAGGCCCACAGGCCCGTACACCGCTAAACTCATCTTT.

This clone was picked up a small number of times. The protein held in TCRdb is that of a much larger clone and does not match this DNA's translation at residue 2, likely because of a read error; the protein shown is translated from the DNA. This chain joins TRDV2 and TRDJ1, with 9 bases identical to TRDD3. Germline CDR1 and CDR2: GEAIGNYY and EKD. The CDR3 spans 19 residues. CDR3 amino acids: CSCEILTRRGYEDTDKLIF. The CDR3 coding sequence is TGTTCCTGTGAGATTCTTACGAGGAGGGGATACGAGGACACCGATAAACTCATCTTT.

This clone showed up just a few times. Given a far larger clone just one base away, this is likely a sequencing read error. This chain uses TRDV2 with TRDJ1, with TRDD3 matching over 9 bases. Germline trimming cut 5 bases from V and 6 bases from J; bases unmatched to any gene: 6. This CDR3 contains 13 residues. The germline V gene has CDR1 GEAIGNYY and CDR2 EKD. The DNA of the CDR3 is TGTGCCTGTGGCGGACTGGGGGAGAATAAACTCATCTTT. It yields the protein CACGGLGENKLIF.

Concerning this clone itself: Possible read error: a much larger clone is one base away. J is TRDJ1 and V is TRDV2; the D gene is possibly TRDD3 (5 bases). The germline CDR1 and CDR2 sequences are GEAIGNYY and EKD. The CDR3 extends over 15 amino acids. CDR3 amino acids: CACGTLGTNTDKLIF. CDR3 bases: TGTGCCTGTGGCACCTTGGGGACGAACACCGATAAACTCATCTTT.

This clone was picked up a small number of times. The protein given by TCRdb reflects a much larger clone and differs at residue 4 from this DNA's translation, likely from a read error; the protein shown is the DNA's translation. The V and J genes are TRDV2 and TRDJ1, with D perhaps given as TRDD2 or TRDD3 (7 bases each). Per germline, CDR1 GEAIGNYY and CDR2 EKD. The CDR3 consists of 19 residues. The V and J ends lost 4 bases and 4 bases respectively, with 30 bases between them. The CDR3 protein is CACETAGFPTGAYGDKLIF. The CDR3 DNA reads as TGTGCCTGTGAAACGGCGGGCTTTCCTACTGGGGCTTATGGCGATAAACTCATCTTT.

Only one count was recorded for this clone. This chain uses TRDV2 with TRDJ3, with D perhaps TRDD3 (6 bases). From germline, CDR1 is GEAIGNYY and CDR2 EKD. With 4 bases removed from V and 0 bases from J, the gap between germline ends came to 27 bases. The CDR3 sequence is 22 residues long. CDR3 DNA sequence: TGTGCCTGTGATACCCTAAGAGGGGGACCGTCACCTACCTCCTGGGACACCCGACAGATGTTTTTC. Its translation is CACDTLRGGPSPTSWDTRQMFF.

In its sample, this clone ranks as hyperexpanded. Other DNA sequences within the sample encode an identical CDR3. CDR3 DNA: TGTGCCTGTGACATGATTCCTACCGCTACTGGGGATACCGATAAACTCATCTTT. Its translation is CACDMIPTATGDTDKLIF. The rearrangement joins TRDV2 to TRDJ1; either TRDD2 or TRDD3 may fit D (7 bases each). The CDR3 length is 18 residues. CDR1 GEAIGNYY and CDR2 EKD come from the germline V gene. V was clipped by 2 bases and J by 2 bases, with 23 bases between them.

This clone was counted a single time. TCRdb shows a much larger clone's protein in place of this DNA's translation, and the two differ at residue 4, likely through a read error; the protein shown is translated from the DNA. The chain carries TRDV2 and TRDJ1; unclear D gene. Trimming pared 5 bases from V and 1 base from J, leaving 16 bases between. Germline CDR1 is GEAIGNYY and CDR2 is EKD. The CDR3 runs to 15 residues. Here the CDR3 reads CACALMYPITDKLIF. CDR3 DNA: TGTGCCTGTGCTCTCATGTACCCGATCACCGATAAACTCATCTTT.

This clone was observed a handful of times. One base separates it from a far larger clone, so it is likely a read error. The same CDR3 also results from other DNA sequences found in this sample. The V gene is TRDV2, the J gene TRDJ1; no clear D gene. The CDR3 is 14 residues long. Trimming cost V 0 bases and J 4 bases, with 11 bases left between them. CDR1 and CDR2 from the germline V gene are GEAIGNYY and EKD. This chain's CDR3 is CACDTVGNGDKLIF. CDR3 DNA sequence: TGTGCCTGTGACACCGTAGGTAACGGCGATAAACTCATCTTT.

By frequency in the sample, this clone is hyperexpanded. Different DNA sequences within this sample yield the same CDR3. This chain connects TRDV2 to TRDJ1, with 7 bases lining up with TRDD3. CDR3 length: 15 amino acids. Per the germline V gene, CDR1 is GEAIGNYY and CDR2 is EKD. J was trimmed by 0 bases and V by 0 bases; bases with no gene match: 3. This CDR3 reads CACDTWGRNTDKLIF. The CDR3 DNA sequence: TGTGCCTGTGACACCTGGGGGAGAAACACCGATAAACTCATCTTT.